The 20 T cell receptor beta chains below come from one sample, sequenced in a study of early T cells in non-severe SARS-CoV-2 infection. TCRdb independently ran MiXCR on the 5' RACE reads; one entry per CDR3 protein. The sample has about 64,000 distinct CDR3 sequences, about 11% seen once. The sequencing used whole blood, collected at baseline. The origin of the receptors is an adult who was a healthcare worker with PCR-confirmed SARS-CoV-2 infection or an uninfected control (not recorded which).

This clonotype was seen more than once but under ten times. V and J are TRBV18 and TRBJ2-7, with D tentatively TRBD1 or TRBD2 (5 bases each). CDR1 is KGHSH, CDR2 LQKENI, per germline. The V end was cut by 0 bases, the J end by 2 bases, with 17 bases between. This CDR3 contains 17 residues. Here the CDR3 reads CASSPPRDPGRAYEQYF. CDR3 bases: TGTGCCAGCTCACCACCCCGGGACCCCGGCAGGGCCTACGAGCAGTACTTC.

CDR3 nucleotides: TGTGCCAGCAGTCCCCCTAGCGGGGTAACCAATGAGCAGTTCTTC. It encodes CASSPPSGVTNEQFF. The J gene is TRBJ2-1, the V gene TRBV12-3 or TRBV12-4, with TRBD2 matching over 9 bases. The junction had 8 bases not matched to a gene; V was cut back by 5 bases and J by 6 bases. The CDR3 loop spans 15 amino acids.

V gene TRBV10-3 combines with J gene TRBJ2-3; D tentatively fits TRBD1 or TRBD2 (5 bases each). Trimming took off 5 bases at V and 3 bases at J, with 18 bases between the two ends. Germline values: CDR1 ENHRY, CDR2 SYGVKD. The CDR3 extends over 16 amino acids. The CDR3: CAISTGTSESTDTQYF. CDR3 coding DNA: TGTGCCATCAGTACCGGGACCTCGGAGAGTACAGATACGCAGTATTTT.

This clonotype came up many times. This rearrangement joins TRBV7-8 to TRBJ1-5; D gene unclear. V was pared by 2 bases and J by 4 bases, with 12 bases between. Germline CDR1 and CDR2: SGHVS and FQNEAQ. The CDR3 is 15 amino acids. The CDR3 loop reads CASSLSQELNQPQHF. The CDR3 DNA reads as TGTGCCAGCAGCTTAAGCCAGGAGCTTAATCAGCCCCAGCATTTT.

This clonotype was seen only once. This rearrangement joins TRBV5-5 to TRBJ2-1; TRBD2 is a possible D gene (5 bases). The V end lost 0 bases, the J end lost 4 bases, and 8 bases lay between the germline ends. Germline V CDR1 and CDR2: SGHKS, YYEKEE (reference sequence). This CDR3 has 14 residues. CDR3 bases: TGTGCCAGCAGCTTGGTTGGGGAGTACAATGAGCAGTTCTTC. Its translation is CASSLVGEYNEQFF.

This clonotype was detected ten times or more. The chain is built from TRBV15 and TRBJ2-5; the D is unclear. Germline V gives CDR1 LNHNV, CDR2 YYDKDF (reference sequence). Trimming removed 0 bases from V and 4 bases from J, with 12 bases in between. The CDR3 is made up of 15 amino acids. For the CDR3, the DNA is TGTGCCACCAGCAGAGATCGCCCAGGTCGAGAGACCCAGTACTTC. Residues: CATSRDRPGRETQYF.

This clonotype was seen a handful of times. The V gene is TRBV10-2, the J gene TRBJ2-1; 13 bases agree with TRBD2. The germline gives CDR1 WSHSY, CDR2 SAAADI. There are 14 residues in the CDR3. Trimming took 6 bases from V and 9 from J; bases not matched to a gene: 5. The CDR3 nucleotides read TGCGCCAGCAGCTCGGGACTAGCGGGGATTGAGCAGTTCTTC. Translated, it gives CASSSGLAGIEQFF.

This clonotype turned up a few times. The chain uses TRBV18 and TRBJ2-6; TRBD2 matches at 7 bases. The V gene's germline CDR1 is KGHSH and CDR2 LQKENI. J lost 12 bases, V lost 2 bases, and 10 bases had no gene match. The CDR3 contains 15 residues. CDR3 DNA: TGTGCCAGCTCACCAATAGCGGGCCCCCAAGGCGTCCTGACTTTC. Its protein product is CASSPIAGPQGVLTF.

The table lists this clonotype with a few counts. This rearrangement joins TRBV18 to TRBJ2-5, with 7 bases identical to TRBD1. The germline V gene encodes CDR1 KGHSH and CDR2 LQKENI. Germline trimming cut 0 bases from V and 1 base from J; bases unmatched to any gene: 2. This CDR3 spans 15 amino acids. CDR3 region: CASSPPGQTQETQYF. Here the CDR3 DNA reads TGTGCCAGCTCACCACCGGGACAGACCCAAGAGACCCAGTACTTC.

This clonotype occurred a few times. The chain couples TRBV12-3 or TRBV12-4 to TRBJ2-2, with D unclear. The V gene lost 3 bases and the J gene lost 6 bases, with 14 bases spanning the gap. This CDR3 has 15 amino acids. CDR3 DNA sequence: TGTGCCAGCAGTTTCCCCCTTGGCTTCGCCGGGGAGCTGTTTTTT. This encodes CASSFPLGFAGELFF.

The genes are TRBV5-1 and TRBJ2-7, with TRBD2 matching over 8 bases. CDR1 is SGHRS, CDR2 YFSETQ, per germline. Trimming at V came to 1 base and at J to 3 bases, leaving 6 bases not matched to a gene. CDR3 length: 15 residues. The CDR3 sequence: CASSLLSGGNYEQYF. CDR3 sequence (DNA): TGCGCCAGCAGCTTGCTCAGCGGGGGTAACTACGAGCAGTACTTC.

This clonotype has at least ten counts. The chain uses TRBV19 and TRBJ2-1; 9 nucleotides match TRBD1. Germline V lookup: CDR1 LNHDA, CDR2 SQIVND (reference sequence). V lost 5 bases to trimming and J lost 8 bases; unmatched junction nucleotides: 4. This CDR3 is 13 amino acids long. In DNA form, the CDR3 reads TGTGCCAGTAGTCGGGACAGGGTTGATGAGCAGTTCTTC. The encoded protein is CASSRDRVDEQFF.

The V and J genes are TRBV5-1 and TRBJ2-1, with 8 bases identical to TRBD2. The germline V gene encodes CDR1 SGHRS and CDR2 YFSETQ. The CDR3 is 15 amino acids. Unmatched junction bases numbered 8, after V lost 7 bases and J lost 2 bases. CDR3 nucleotides: TGCGCCAGCTACGGGGGGGCCTTCCCCTACAATGAGCAGTTCTTC. This sequence encodes CASYGGAFPYNEQFF.

V usage is TRBV6-5 and J usage is TRBJ1-5; possible D gene TRBD1, 6 bases. The CDR3 sequence is 14 residues long. V was clipped by 5 bases and J by 5 bases, with 13 bases between them. Germline-derived CDR1 and CDR2 are MNHEY and SVGAGI. In DNA form, the CDR3 reads TGTGCCAGCAGTGACAACAGGGCGGATCAGCCCCAGCATTTT. Translated, it gives CASSDNRADQPQHF.

About this clonotype: A junction end diverges from the germline sequence, so it may reflect a read error. This chain joins TRBV18 and TRBJ1-2; D is possibly TRBD1 (5 bases). The V gene's germline CDR1 is KGHSH and CDR2 LQKENI. This CDR3 region has 17 residues. The CDR3 nucleotides read TGTGTCAGCTCACCACTGGGGGATTCAGTAGGCGGCTATGGCTACACCTTC. Amino acid sequence: CVSSPLGDSVGGYGYTF.

Worth noting for this clonotype: One end of the junction fails to match germline, which may point to a read error. The chain links TRBV18 to TRBJ1-1, with 7 bases matching TRBD1. Germline CDR1 is KGHSH and CDR2 is LQKENI. This CDR3 region has 14 residues. The CDR3 DNA reads as TGTGTCAGCTCACCGACAGGGTGGGGCACTGAAGCTTTCTTT. Residues: CVSSPTGWGTEAFF.

This clonotype has just a few counts. The V call is TRBV12-3 or TRBV12-4, the J call TRBJ2-1; TRBD2 agrees at 8 bases. The ends lost 3 bases at V and 9 bases at J; junction bases unmatched: 10. There are 15 residues in the CDR3. The CDR3 loop reads CASSFAGGSGGEQFF. The DNA for the CDR3 is TGTGCCAGCAGTTTCGCGGGGGGATCCGGAGGTGAGCAGTTCTTC.

This clonotype was seen at least ten times. The chain's CDR3 is CSAGDYQETQYF. CDR3 in DNA: TGCAGTGCCGGGGATTACCAAGAGACCCAGTACTTC. The V call is TRBV20-1, the J call TRBJ2-5; TRBD2 might be the D (5 bases). Germline assignment: CDR1 DFQATT and CDR2 SNEGSKA (reference sequence). The CDR3 runs 12 residues. Trimming removed 6 bases from V and 0 bases from J, with 8 bases in between.

The chain couples TRBV21-1 to TRBJ2-7; the table's D call of TRBD2 was not tested on the DNA. TRBV21-1 constitutes a pseudogene. The CDR3 has 15 residues. The CDR3 DNA reads TGTGCCAGCAGCCCTTGGCGGGGGGCCCGCTACGAGCAGTACTTC. Translated, it gives CASSPWRGARYEQYF.

In this sample, this clonotype turned up a few times. J is TRBJ1-2 and V is TRBV21-1; the table assigns TRBD1, which was not confirmed against the DNA. TRBV21-1 is described as a pseudogene. The CDR3 covers 11 residues. CDR3 DNA: TGTGCCAGCAGCAAAGAGGGGTCGGACACCTTC. It codes for CASSKEGSDTF.